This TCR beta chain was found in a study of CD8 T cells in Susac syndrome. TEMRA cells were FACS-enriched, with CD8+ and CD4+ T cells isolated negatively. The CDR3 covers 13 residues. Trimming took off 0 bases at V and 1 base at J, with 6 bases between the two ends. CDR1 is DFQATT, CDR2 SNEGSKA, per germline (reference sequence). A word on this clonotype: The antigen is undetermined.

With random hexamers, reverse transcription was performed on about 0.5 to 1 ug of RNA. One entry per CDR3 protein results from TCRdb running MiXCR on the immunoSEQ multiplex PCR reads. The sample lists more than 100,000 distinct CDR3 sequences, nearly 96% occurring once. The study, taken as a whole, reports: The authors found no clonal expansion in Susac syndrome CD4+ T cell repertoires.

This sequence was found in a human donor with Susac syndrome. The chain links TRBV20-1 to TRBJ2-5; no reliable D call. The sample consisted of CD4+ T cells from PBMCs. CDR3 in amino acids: CSARDGPQETQYF. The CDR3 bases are TGCAGTGCTAGAGATGGCCCCCAAGAGACCCAGTACTTC.